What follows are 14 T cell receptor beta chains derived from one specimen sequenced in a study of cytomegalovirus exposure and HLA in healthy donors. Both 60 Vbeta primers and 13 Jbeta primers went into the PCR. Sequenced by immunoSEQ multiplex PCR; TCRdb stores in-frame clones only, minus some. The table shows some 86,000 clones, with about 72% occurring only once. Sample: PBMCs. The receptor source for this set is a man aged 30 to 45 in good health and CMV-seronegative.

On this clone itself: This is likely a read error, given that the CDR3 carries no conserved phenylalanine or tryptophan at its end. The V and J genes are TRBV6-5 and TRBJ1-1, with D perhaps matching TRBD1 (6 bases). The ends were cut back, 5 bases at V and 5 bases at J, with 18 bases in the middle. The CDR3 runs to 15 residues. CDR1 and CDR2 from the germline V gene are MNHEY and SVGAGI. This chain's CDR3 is CASSLRTAQITEAFL. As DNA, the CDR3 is TGTGCCAGCAGTCTCCGGACAGCCCAGATTACTGAAGCTTTCCTT.

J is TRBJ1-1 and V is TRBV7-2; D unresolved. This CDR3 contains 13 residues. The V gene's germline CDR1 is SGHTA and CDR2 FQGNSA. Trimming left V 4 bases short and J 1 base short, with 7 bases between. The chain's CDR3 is CASSSTRNTEAFF. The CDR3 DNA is TGTGCCAGCAGCTCGACAAGGAACACTGAAGCTTTCTTT.

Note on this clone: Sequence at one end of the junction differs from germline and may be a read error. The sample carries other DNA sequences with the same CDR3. In nucleotides, the CDR3 is TGCGCCAGCAGGGGGGGAGCGGGAGGTGCCTACGAACAGTACTTC. Its protein is CASRGGAGGAYEQYF. The genes are TRBV5-1 and TRBJ2-7, with 9 bases fitting TRBD2. Looked up from germline, CDR1 is SGHRS and CDR2 is YFSETQ. CDR3 length: 15 amino acids.

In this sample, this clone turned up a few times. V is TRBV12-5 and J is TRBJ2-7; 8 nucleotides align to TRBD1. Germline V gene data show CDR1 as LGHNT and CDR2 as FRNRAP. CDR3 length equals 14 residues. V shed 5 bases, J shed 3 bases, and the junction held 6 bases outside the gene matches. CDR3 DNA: TGTGCTAGTGGTCCCGACAGGGGTCTCTACGAGCAGTACTTC. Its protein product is CASGPDRGLYEQYF.

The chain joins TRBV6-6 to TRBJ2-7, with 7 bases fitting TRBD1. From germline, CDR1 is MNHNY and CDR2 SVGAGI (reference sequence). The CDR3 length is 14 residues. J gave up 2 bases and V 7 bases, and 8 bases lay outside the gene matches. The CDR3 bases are TGTGCCAGCATGCATCGAGACAGGGCCTACGAGCAGTACTTC. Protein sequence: CASMHRDRAYEQYF.

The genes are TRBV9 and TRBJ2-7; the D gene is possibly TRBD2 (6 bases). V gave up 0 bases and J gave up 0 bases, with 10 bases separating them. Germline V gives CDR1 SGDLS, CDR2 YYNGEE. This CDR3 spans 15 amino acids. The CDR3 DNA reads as TGTGCCAGCAGCGTAGGCGGGGACCGCTCCTACGAGCAGTACTTC. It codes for CASSVGGDRSYEQYF. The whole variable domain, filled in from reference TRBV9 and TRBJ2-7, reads DSGVTQTPKHLITATGQRVTLRCSPRSGDLSVYWYQQSLDQGLQFLIQYYNGEERAKGNILERFSAQQFPDLHSELNLSSLELGDSALYFCASSVGGDRSYEQYFGPGTRLTVT.

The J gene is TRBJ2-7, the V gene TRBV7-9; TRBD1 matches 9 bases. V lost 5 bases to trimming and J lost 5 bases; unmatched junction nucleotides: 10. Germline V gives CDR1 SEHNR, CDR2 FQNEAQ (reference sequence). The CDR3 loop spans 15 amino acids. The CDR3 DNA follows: TGTGCCAGCAGCCGATTGGGGACAGGGAACCACGAGCAGTACTTC. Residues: CASSRLGTGNHEQYF.

CDR3 DNA sequence: TGTGCCAGCAGCCCGGCAACAGGGGGGAGTGAAAAACTGTTTTTT. Protein: CASSPATGGSEKLFF. The chain employs TRBV7-9 and TRBJ1-4, with 8 bases that match TRBD1. The CDR3 is 15 residues long. Germline V lookup: CDR1 SEHNR, CDR2 FQNEAQ (reference sequence). V was pared by 5 bases and J by 7 bases, with 9 bases of the junction left unmatched.

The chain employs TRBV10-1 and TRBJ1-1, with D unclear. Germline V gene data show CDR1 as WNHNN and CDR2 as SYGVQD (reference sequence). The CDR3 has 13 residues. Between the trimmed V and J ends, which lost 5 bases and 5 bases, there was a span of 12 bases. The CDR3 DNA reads TGCGCCAGCAGTTCAGCCGACGGGACTGAAGCTTTCTTT. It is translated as CASSSADGTEAFF.

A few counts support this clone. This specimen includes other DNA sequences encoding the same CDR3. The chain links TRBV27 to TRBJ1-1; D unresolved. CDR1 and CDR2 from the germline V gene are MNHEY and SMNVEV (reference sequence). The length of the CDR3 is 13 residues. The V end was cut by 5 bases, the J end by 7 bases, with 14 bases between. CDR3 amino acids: CASSHVAGFEAFF. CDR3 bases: TGTGCCAGCAGTCACGTGGCGGGATTTGAAGCTTTCTTT.

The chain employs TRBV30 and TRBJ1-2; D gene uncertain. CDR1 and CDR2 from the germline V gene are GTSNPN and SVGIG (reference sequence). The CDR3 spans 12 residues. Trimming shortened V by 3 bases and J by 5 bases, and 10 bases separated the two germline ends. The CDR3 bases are TGTGCCTGGAGACACACATTGTATGGCTACACCTTC. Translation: CAWRHTLYGYTF. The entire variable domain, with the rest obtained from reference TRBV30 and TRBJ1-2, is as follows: SQTIHQWPATLVQPVGSPLSLECTVEGTSNPNLYWYRQAAGRGLQLLFYSVGIGQISSEVPQNLSASRPQDRQFILSSKKLLLSDSGFYLCAWRHTLYGYTFGSGTRLTVV.

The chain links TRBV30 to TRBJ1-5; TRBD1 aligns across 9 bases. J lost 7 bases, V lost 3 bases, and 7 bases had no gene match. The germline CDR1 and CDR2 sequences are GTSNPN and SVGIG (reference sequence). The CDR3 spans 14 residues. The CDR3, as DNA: TGTGCCTGGAGCCTACAGGGGGCCGGGCAGCCCCAGCATTTT. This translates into CAWSLQGAGQPQHF.

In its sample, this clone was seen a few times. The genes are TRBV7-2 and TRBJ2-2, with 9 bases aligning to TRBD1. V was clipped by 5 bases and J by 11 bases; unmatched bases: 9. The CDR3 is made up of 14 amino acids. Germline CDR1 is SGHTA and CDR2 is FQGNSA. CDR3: CASSVTGGARELFF. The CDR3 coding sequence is TGTGCCAGCAGCGTTACAGGGGGCGCGAGAGAGCTGTTTTTT.

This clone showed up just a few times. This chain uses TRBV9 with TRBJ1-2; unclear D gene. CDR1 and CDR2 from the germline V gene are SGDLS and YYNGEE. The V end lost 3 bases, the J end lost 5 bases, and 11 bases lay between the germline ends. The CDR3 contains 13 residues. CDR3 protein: CASSDSYGYGYTF. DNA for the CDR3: TGTGCCAGCAGCGATTCGTACGGTTATGGCTACACCTTC.